This TCR beta chain was recorded in a study of blood T cells in healthy people across ages. Together with a sample-barcoded 5' primer, a J-beta primer mix was included in a second PCR lasting about 7 to 11 cycles. Via MiXCR, TCRdb re-called the 5' RACE reads, giving one row per CDR3 protein. The sample records roughly 2 million distinct CDR3 sequences, less than 50% being singletons. Total RNA was isolated from each sample in quantities of at least 6 micrograms. The V and J ends lost 5 bases and 4 bases respectively, with 11 bases between them. The CDR3 consists of 12 residues. Germline lookup yields CDR1 DFQATT and CDR2 SNEGSKA (reference sequence).

The chain has TRBV20-1 and TRBJ2-5; no firm D call. Specimen: blood. The sequence came from a woman aged 40 to 50 in good health. The CDR3 is CSAADLRETQYF. The CDR3 DNA sequence: TGCAGTGCTGCGGACCTGAGAGAGACCCAGTACTTC.